This T cell receptor beta chain was identified in a study of shared clonotypes between healthy human individuals. For this clone: At the DNA level, this CDR3 is encoded by other sequences in the same sample as well.

This CDR3 has 14 residues. CDR1 is MNHEY and CDR2 is SMNVEV in the germline V gene (reference sequence). Trimming took 5 bases from V and 1 from J, leaving 11 bases between them. The repertoire was sequenced with immunoSEQ multiplex PCR; TCRdb's copy has only in-frame clones and lacks some. Altogether about 2 million clones are present, just under 95% being singletons, with the ten largest covering 1.1%. CD45RO-negative, CCR7-positively selected cells formed the naive CD8 fraction, excluding terminally differentiated effector memory CD45RA+ cells. The chain uses TRBV27 and TRBJ1-2; possible D gene TRBD1, 5 bases. Material: naive CD8+ T cells sorted from blood. The sequence derives from a man younger than 35 in good health. CDR3 residues: CASSLGGGNYGYTF. The CDR3, as DNA: TGTGCCAGCAGTCTGGGGGGGGGTAACTATGGCTACACCTTC.